These 6 T cell receptor beta chains share one sample of origin, sequenced in a study of blood T cell repertoires in COVID-19. Only in-frame clones appear in the TCRdb table, and some are missing; sequencing was by immunoSEQ multiplex PCR. Of about 75,000 clones listed, roughly 70% are singletons. The sequencing sample was made of peripheral blood. Receptors originate from a human donor with acute or convalescent COVID-19. The donor label of this sample is uncertain.

The rearrangement joins TRBV5-1 to TRBJ2-2; 11 nucleotides agree with TRBD2. J gave up 5 bases and V 1 base, and 4 bases lay outside the gene matches. The CDR3 runs to 16 residues. Per germline, CDR1 SGHRS and CDR2 YFSETQ. The DNA of the CDR3 is TGCGCCAGCAGCTTGACTAGCGGGAGTAGGACCGGGGAGCTGTTTTTT. This gives the protein CASSLTSGSRTGELFF.

This chain links TRBV10-2 with TRBJ1-1; D not resolved. This CDR3 has 14 residues. V dropped 0 bases and J dropped 6 bases, with 11 bases sitting between them. The germline gives CDR1 WSHSY, CDR2 SAAADI. The CDR3 loop reads CASSESPRGAEAFF. The CDR3 region has the DNA TGCGCCAGCAGTGAGTCCCCCCGGGGAGCTGAAGCTTTCTTT.

Points on this clone: The sample holds other DNA sequences that translate to the same CDR3. This chain uses TRBV3-1 (or the pseudogene TRBV3-2) with TRBJ1-2; D not resolved. The germline V gene has CDR1 LGHDT and CDR2 YNNKEL (reference sequence). CDR3 length: 15 amino acids. V was clipped by 0 bases and J by 8 bases, with 16 bases between them. The CDR3 protein is CASSQDKGKTGGYTF. CDR3 DNA: TGTGCCAGCAGCCAAGATAAAGGAAAGACGGGGGGCTACACCTTC.

This clone was counted a few times. The V and J genes are TRBV11-2 and TRBJ1-5; D is ambiguous. CDR3 length equals 12 residues. Trimming took off 4 bases at V and 5 bases at J, with 6 bases between the two ends. Germline V gene lookup returns CDR1 SGHAT and CDR2 FQNNGV. The CDR3 here is CASSSLDQPQHF. Written as DNA, the CDR3 is TGTGCCAGCAGCTCGCTAGATCAGCCCCAGCATTTT. Filled out from reference TRBV11-2 and TRBJ1-5, the complete variable domain reads EAGVAQSPRYKIIEKRQSVAFWCNPISGHATLYWYQQILGQGPKLLIQFQNNGVVDDSQLPKDRFSAERLKGVDSTLKIQPAKLEDSAVYLCASSSLDQPQHFGDGTRLSIL.

The V gene is TRBV28, the J gene TRBJ2-1; maybe TRBD2 (5 bases). The CDR3 runs 15 residues. The V end lost 6 bases, the J end lost 0 bases, and 12 bases lay between the germline ends. The germline gives CDR1 MDHEN, CDR2 SYDVKM. The CDR3 here is CASRNSAYSYNEQFF. In DNA, the CDR3 is TGTGCCAGCAGAAATAGCGCCTACTCCTACAATGAGCAGTTCTTC.

CDR3 in amino acids: CSVVTGSYYGYTF. The CDR3 DNA is TGCAGCGTTGTTACGGGGAGTTACTATGGCTACACCTTC. This chain uses TRBV29-1 with TRBJ1-2; D unresolved. Germline V lookup: CDR1 SQVTM, CDR2 ANQGSEA. Between the trimmed V and J ends, which lost 4 bases and 3 bases, there was a span of 12 bases. The CDR3 is 13 amino acids.